This entry concerns a single TCR beta chain. This sample was taken from a study of blood T cell repertoires in COVID-19. Study-level information: Researchers got acute and convalescent COVID-19 samples from the United States, Italy and Spain.

Per the germline V gene, CDR1 is LGHNA and CDR2 is YNFKEQ. The V end was cut by 5 bases, the J end by 3 bases, with 13 bases between. The CDR3 contains 14 residues. Methods used by the authors: Cell counts per sample came from amplifying reference gene primers. Using immunoSEQ multiplex PCR, the repertoire was profiled, and TCRdb retains in-frame clones only, with some absent. V, J and clone size are those of that table, while D and trimming were read from the DNA. The sample has hundreds of thousands of clones; about 85% are singletons. The chain has TRBV4-2 and TRBJ1-1, with D perhaps matching TRBD1 (6 bases). This clonotype was sampled from a woman aged 18-35 years who had recovered from COVID-19. Sequenced input: peripheral blood. CDR3 protein: CASSEGGGYTEAFF. In nucleotides, the CDR3 is TGTGCCAGCAGCGAGGGGGGGGGATACACTGAAGCTTTCTTT.